One sample yielded the 13 T cell receptor beta chains listed below, sequenced in a study of cytomegalovirus exposure and HLA in healthy donors. The protocol was immunoSEQ multiplex PCR, while the TCRdb copy is restricted to in-frame clones and leaves out a portion. The sample lists approximately 200,000 clones; about three quarters were seen once. The sequenced sample was PBMCs. The receptor source for this set is a woman aged 25 to 39 in good health and CMV-seronegative.

The chain joins TRBV6-5 to TRBJ1-1; weak D call: TRBD1 (5 bases). Germline CDR1 MNHEY, CDR2 SVGAGI. CDR3 length equals 15 residues. Trimming shortened V by 4 bases and J by 4 bases, and 16 bases separated the two germline ends. CDR3 residues: CASSLGQGLGTEAFF. The CDR3 nucleotides are TGTGCCAGCAGTTTGGGGCAGGGTTTGGGCACTGAAGCTTTCTTT.

J is TRBJ2-7 and V is TRBV7-9; maybe TRBD2 (5 bases). This CDR3 contains 14 residues. Trimming left V 3 bases short and J 3 bases short, with 12 bases between. Germline loops: CDR1 SEHNR, CDR2 FQNEAQ (reference sequence). In nucleotides, the CDR3 is TGTGCCAGCAGCTTCGAACTAGTTGGCTACGAGCAGTACTTC. This gives the protein CASSFELVGYEQYF.

The chain couples TRBV14 to TRBJ2-5; 12 bases map to TRBD2. Germline V gene data show CDR1 as SGHDN and CDR2 as FVKESK. V lost 4 bases, J lost 5 bases, and 8 bases stayed unmatched. This CDR3 comprises 16 residues. For the CDR3, the DNA is TGTGCCAGCAGCCGAGGACTAGCGGGGATAGGGGAGACCCAGTACTTC. Amino acid sequence: CASSRGLAGIGETQYF. The full variable domain, with the rest looked up from reference TRBV14 and TRBJ2-5, is EAGVTQFPSHSVIEKGQTVTLRCDPISGHDNLYWYRRVMGKEIKFLLHFVKESKQDESGMPNNRFLAERTGGTYSTLKVQPAELEDSGVYFCASSRGLAGIGETQYFGPGTRLLVL.

V is TRBV5-8 and J is TRBJ2-7; TRBD1 aligns across 9 bases. Looked up from germline, CDR1 is SGHTS and CDR2 is YDEGEE. V shed 2 bases and J 3 bases; nucleotides not matched to a gene: 12. This CDR3 contains 17 residues. CDR3 protein: CASSFMTGGSRFYEQYF. CDR3 in DNA: TGTGCCAGCAGCTTCATGACAGGGGGATCTCGATTCTACGAGCAGTACTTC. Variable domain in full (rest from reference TRBV5-8 and TRBJ2-7): EAGVTQSPTHLIKTRGQQATLRCSPISGHTSVYWYQQALGLGLQFLLWYDEGEERNRGNFPPRFSGRQFPNYSSELNVNALELEDSALYLCASSFMTGGSRFYEQYFGPGTRLTVT.

V gene TRBV19 combines with J gene TRBJ2-7; 10 positions match TRBD2. J lost 5 bases, V lost 3 bases, and 4 bases had no gene match. The CDR3 consists of 14 residues. CDR1 LNHDA and CDR2 SQIVND come from the germline V gene (reference sequence). CDR3 protein: CASSMSSGSNEQYF. The CDR3 DNA is TGTGCCAGTAGTATGTCTAGCGGGAGCAACGAGCAGTACTTC.

The chain joins TRBV7-6 to TRBJ1-5; D not certain. Germline-derived CDR1 and CDR2 are SGHVS and FNYEAQ. V lost 2 bases and J lost 4, with 6 bases in between. The length of the CDR3 is 13 residues. CDR3 in amino acids: CASSLSENQPQHF. The DNA for the CDR3 is TGTGCCAGCAGCTTATCCGAGAATCAGCCCCAGCATTTT.

The V gene is TRBV4-2, the J gene TRBJ1-5, with D tentatively TRBD1 (5 bases). This CDR3 is built from 19 residues. Germline CDR1 and CDR2: LGHNA and YNFKEQ. The germline V and J ends were trimmed by 0 bases and 0 bases, with 18 bases remaining between them. The CDR3 sequence is CASSQDLGGPEYSNQPQHF. CDR3 bases: TGTGCCAGCAGCCAAGATCTGGGGGGACCCGAGTATAGCAATCAGCCCCAGCATTTT.

This chain joins TRBV9 and TRBJ1-5, with D perhaps matching TRBD1 (6 bases). Trimming pared 3 bases from V and 2 bases from J, leaving 12 bases between. The CDR3 runs to 15 residues. Germline V gene lookup returns CDR1 SGDLS and CDR2 YYNGEE. This CDR3 is CASSAWGQGNQPQHF. In nucleotides, the CDR3 is TGTGCCAGCAGCGCTTGGGGGCAGGGCAATCAGCCCCAGCATTTT.

This chain joins TRBV7-2 and TRBJ1-1; D is undetermined. Germline lookup yields CDR1 SGHTA and CDR2 FQGNSA. This CDR3 has 14 amino acids. Trimming removed 5 bases from V and 6 bases from J, with 16 bases in between. CDR3 bases: TGTGCCAGCAGCCTACGCGAGGGAGGCCCTGAAGCTTTCTTT. This encodes CASSLREGGPEAFF.

This clone was recorded only once. The rearrangement links TRBV9 to TRBJ1-5; no firm D call. This CDR3 comprises 15 residues. Trimming pared 0 bases from V and 3 bases from J, leaving 10 bases between. In germline, CDR1 is SGDLS, CDR2 YYNGEE. The CDR3 reads CASSVGGQVNQPQHF. The CDR3, as DNA: TGTGCCAGCAGCGTAGGTGGGCAGGTCAATCAGCCCCAGCATTTT.

V gene TRBV15 combines with J gene TRBJ1-2; TRBD1 aligns across 7 bases. The J segment lost 8 bases and the V segment lost 5 bases, leaving 11 bases of the junction unmatched. This CDR3 comprises 14 residues. Germline-derived CDR1 and CDR2 are LNHNV and YYDKDF (reference sequence). The CDR3 nucleotides are TGTGCCACCAGCTCCCTGGAGGGGGCAGAAGGCTACACCTTC. It is translated as CATSSLEGAEGYTF. The variable domain in full, with the rest retrieved from reference TRBV15 and TRBJ1-2, is DAMVIQNPRYQVTQFGKPVTLSCSQTLNHNVMYWYQQKSSQAPKLLFHYYDKDFNNEADTPDNFQSRRPNTSFCFLDIRSPGLGDTAMYLCATSSLEGAEGYTFGSGTRLTVV.

The genes are TRBV5-6 and TRBJ2-7; no firm D call. The CDR3 runs 14 residues. V was shortened by 0 bases and J by 0 bases, with 7 bases between the two germline ends. Per germline, CDR1 SGHDT and CDR2 YYEEEE. The CDR3 here is CASSLAQASYEQYF. CDR3 nucleotides: TGTGCCAGCAGCTTGGCCCAGGCCTCCTACGAGCAGTACTTC.

The chain recombines TRBV4-1 with TRBJ2-6; a possible D gene is TRBD2 (6 bases). V lost 1 base and J 0 bases, leaving 13 bases between the germline ends. CDR3 length: 18 amino acids. CDR1 MGHRA and CDR2 YSYEKL come from the germline V gene. Here the CDR3 DNA reads TGCGCCAGCAGCCAAGCCGGACGGAGGGGCTCTGGGGCCAACGTCCTGACTTTC. As protein: CASSQAGRRGSGANVLTF.